This T cell receptor (beta chain) was sequenced for a study of response to subunit inactivated influenza vaccine. TCRdb reprocessed the RT-PCR reads with MiXCR, giving one entry per CDR3 protein. The data contain around 520,000 distinct CDR3 sequences, roughly 27% of them singletons. This clonotype showed up just a few times. Germline V gene sequence: CDR1 SGHTA, CDR2 FQGNSA. V shed 2 bases and J 5 bases; nucleotides not matched to a gene: 5. This CDR3 spans 15 amino acids. This sequence joins TRBV7-2 and TRBJ2-5, with TRBD2 matching over 10 bases. The sample in question was CD4+ T cells sorted from PBMCs, obtained about 5 days after vaccination. The TCR sequence derives from a man aged 45-65 years who received an inactivated influenza vaccine. The DNA for the CDR3 is TGTGCCAGCAGCTTACTAGCGGGAGTGTGGGAGACCCAGTACTTC. Translating gives CASSLLAGVWETQYF.